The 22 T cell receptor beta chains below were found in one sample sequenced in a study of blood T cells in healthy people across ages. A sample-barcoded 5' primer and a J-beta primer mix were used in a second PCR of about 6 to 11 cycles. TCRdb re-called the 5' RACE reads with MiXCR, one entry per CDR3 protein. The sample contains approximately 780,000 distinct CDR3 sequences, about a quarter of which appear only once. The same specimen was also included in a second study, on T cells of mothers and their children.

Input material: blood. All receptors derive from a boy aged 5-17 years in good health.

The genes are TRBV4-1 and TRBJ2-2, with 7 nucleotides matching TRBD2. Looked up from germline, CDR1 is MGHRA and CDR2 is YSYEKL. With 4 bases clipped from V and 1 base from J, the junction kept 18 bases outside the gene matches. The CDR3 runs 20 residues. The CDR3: CASSRWVTGLVGGNTGELFF. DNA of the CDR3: TGCGCCAGCAGCCGTTGGGTAACAGGACTAGTGGGGGGGAACACCGGGGAGCTGTTTTTT.

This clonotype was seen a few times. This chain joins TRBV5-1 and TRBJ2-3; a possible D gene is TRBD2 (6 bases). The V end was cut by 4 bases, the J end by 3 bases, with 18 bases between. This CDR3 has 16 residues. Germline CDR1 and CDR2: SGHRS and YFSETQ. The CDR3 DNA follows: TGCGCCAGCAGCCCTAGAACAGCGGGTACGACAGATACGCAGTATTTT. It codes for CASSPRTAGTTDTQYF.

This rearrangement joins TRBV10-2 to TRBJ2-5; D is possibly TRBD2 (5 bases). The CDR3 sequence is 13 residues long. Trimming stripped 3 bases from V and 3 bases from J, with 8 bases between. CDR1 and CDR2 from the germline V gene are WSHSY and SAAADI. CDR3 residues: CASSDVTKETQYF. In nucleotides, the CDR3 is TGCGCCAGCAGTGACGTGACTAAAGAGACCCAGTACTTC.

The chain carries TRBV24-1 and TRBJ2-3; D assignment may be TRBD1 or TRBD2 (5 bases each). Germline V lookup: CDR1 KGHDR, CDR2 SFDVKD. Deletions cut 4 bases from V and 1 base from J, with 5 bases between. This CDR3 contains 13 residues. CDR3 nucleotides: TGTGCCACCAGTGAGGGGGGCACAGATACGCAGTATTTT. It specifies CATSEGGTDTQYF.

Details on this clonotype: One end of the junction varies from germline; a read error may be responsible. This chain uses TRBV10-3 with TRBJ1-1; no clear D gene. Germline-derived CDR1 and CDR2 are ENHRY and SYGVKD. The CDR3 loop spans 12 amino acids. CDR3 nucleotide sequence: TGTGCCATCAATTCCGGGAACACTGAAGCCTTCTTT. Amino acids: CAINSGNTEAFF.

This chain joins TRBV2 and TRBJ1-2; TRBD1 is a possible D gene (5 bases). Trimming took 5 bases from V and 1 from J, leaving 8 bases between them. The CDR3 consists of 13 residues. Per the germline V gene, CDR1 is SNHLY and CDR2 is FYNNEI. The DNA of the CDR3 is TGTGCCAGCAGTTCGACAGATAACTATGGCTACACCTTC. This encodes CASSSTDNYGYTF.

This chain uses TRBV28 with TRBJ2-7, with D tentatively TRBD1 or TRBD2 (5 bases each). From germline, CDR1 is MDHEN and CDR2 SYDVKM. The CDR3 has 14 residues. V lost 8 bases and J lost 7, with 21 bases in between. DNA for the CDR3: TGTGCCAGCTCAGGTGGGGGAGTGGGAAAGGAGCAGTACTTC. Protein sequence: CASSGGGVGKEQYF.

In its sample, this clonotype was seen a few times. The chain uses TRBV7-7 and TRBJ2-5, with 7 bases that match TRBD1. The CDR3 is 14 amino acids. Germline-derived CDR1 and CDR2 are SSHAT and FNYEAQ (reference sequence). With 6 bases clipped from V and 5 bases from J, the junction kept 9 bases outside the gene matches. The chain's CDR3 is CASSSQGIAETQYF. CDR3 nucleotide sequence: TGTGCCAGCAGTTCACAGGGGATCGCGGAGACCCAGTACTTC.

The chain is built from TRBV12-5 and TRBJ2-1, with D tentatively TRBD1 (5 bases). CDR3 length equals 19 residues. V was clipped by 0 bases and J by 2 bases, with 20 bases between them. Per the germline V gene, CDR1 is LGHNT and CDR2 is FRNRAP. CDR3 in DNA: TGTGCTAGTGGTTTGGTATTGGGCGGCTCCCAGGGAACCTACAATGAGCAGTTCTTC. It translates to CASGLVLGGSQGTYNEQFF.

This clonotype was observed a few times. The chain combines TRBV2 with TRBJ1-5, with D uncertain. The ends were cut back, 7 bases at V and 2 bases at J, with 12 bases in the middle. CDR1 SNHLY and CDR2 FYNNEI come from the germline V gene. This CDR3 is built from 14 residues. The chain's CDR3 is CASNSRLGNQPQHF. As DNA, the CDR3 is TGTGCCAGCAACAGTCGGCTGGGCAATCAGCCCCAGCATTTT. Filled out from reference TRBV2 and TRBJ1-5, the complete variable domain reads EPEVTQTPSHQVTQMGQEVILRCVPISNHLYFYWYRQILGQKVEFLVSFYNNEISEKSEIFDDQFSVERPDGSNFTLKIRSTKLEDSAMYFCASNSRLGNQPQHFGDGTRLSIL.

The CDR3 sequence is CASSGTGASSGNTIYF. The CDR3 region has the DNA TGTGCCAGCAGTGGGACCGGGGCGAGCTCTGGAAACACCATATATTTT. The chain combines TRBV25-1 with TRBJ1-3, with a possible D match to TRBD1 (5 bases). Germline CDR1 is MGHDK and CDR2 is SYGVNS. Trimming stripped 4 bases from V and 0 bases from J, with 13 bases between. The CDR3 sequence is 16 residues long.

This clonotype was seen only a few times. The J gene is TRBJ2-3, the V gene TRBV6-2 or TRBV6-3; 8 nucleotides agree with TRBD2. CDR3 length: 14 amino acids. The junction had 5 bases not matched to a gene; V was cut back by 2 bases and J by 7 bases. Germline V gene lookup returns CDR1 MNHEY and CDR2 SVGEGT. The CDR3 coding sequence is TGTGCCAGCAGTTACGAGCGGGGGCGATATACGCAGTATTTT. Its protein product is CASSYERGRYTQYF.

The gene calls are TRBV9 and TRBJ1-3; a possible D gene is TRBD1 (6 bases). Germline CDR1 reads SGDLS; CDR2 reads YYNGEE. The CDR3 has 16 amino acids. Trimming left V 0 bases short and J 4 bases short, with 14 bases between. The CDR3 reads CASSVGFGTQGNTIYF. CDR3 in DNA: TGTGCCAGCAGCGTAGGGTTCGGGACACAAGGAAACACCATATATTTT.

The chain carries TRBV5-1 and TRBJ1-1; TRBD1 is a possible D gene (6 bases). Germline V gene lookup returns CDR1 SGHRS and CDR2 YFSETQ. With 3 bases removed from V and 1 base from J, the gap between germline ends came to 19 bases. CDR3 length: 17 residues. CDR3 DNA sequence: TGCGCCAGCAGCTCAGGACTCCGGGACACTCGGAACACTGAAGCTTTCTTT. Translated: CASSSGLRDTRNTEAFF. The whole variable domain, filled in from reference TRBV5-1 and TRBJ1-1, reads KAGVTQTPRYLIKTRGQQVTLSCSPISGHRSVSWYQQTPGQGLQFLFEYFSETQRNKGNFPGRFSGRQFSNSRSEMNVSTLELGDSALYLCASSSGLRDTRNTEAFFGQGTRLTVV.

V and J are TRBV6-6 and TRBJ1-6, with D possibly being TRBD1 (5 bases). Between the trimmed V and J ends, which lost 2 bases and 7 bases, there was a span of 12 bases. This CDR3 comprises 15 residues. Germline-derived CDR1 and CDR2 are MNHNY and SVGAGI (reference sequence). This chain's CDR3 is CASSYEGFGNSPLHF. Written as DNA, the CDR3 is TGTGCCAGCAGTTACGAGGGGTTCGGCAATTCACCCCTCCACTTT.

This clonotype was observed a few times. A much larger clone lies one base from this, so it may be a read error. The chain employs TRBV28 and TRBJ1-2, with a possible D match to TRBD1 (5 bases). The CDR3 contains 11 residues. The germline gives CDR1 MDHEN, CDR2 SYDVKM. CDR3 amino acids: CAGGREGGYAF. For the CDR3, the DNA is TGTGCCGGCGGCAGGGAGGGAGGCTACGCCTTC.

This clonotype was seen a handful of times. CDR3 residues: CSASRLVSSYNEQFF. The CDR3, as DNA: TGCAGTGCTTCCCGGCTGGTGAGCTCCTACAATGAGCAGTTCTTC. The chain carries TRBV20-1 and TRBJ2-1, with no clear D. This CDR3 comprises 15 residues. V lost 5 bases and J 0 bases, leaving 14 bases between the germline ends. CDR1 and CDR2 from the germline V gene are DFQATT and SNEGSKA (reference sequence).

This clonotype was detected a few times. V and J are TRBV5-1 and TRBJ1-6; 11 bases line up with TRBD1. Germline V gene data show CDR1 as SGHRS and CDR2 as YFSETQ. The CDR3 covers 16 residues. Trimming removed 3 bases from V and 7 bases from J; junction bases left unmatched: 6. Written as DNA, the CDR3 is TGCGCCAGCAGCTACTCCGGGACAGGGGGGAATTCACCCCTCCACTTT. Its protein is CASSYSGTGGNSPLHF. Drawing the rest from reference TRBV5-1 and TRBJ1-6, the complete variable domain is KAGVTQTPRYLIKTRGQQVTLSCSPISGHRSVSWYQQTPGQGLQFLFEYFSETQRNKGNFPGRFSGRQFSNSRSEMNVSTLELGDSALYLCASSYSGTGGNSPLHFGNGTRLTVT.

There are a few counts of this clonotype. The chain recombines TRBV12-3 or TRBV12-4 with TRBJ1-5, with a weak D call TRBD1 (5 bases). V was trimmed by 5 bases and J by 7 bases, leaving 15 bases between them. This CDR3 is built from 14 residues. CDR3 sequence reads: CASSASTVGQPQHF. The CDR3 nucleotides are TGTGCCAGCAGTGCCTCGACAGTAGGCCAGCCCCAGCATTTT.

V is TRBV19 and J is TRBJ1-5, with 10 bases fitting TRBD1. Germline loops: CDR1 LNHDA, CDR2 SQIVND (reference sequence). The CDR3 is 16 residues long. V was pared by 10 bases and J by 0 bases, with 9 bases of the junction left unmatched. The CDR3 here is CAILGGQGISNQPQHF. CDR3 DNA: TGTGCCATCCTGGGGGGACAGGGGATTAGCAATCAGCCCCAGCATTTT.

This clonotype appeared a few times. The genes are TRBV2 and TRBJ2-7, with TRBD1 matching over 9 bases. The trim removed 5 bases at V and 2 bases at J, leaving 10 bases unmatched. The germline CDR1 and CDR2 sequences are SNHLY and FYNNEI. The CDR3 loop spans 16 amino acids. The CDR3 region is CASSPSQGARAYEQYF. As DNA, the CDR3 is TGTGCCAGCAGTCCCTCACAGGGGGCGCGGGCCTACGAGCAGTACTTC.

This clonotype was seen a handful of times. The CDR3 reads CASSPKWGQGGKTQYF. CDR3 coding DNA: TGTGCCAGCAGCCCCAAGTGGGGACAGGGCGGCAAGACCCAGTACTTC. The chain carries TRBV3-1 and TRBJ2-5; the match to TRBD1 covers 9 bases. CDR1 LGHDT and CDR2 YNNKEL come from the germline V gene (reference sequence). Unmatched junction bases numbered 12, after V lost 4 bases and J lost 6 bases. The CDR3 spans 16 residues.